This is a list of T cell receptor beta chains from one sample in a study of cytomegalovirus exposure and HLA in healthy donors. Clones were read by immunoSEQ multiplex PCR, and TCRdb kept only the in-frame ones, dropping some. The sample lists fewer than 120,000 clones, around 87% occurring once. Specimen: PBMCs. The receptors shown here come from a woman aged 25 to 39 in good health and CMV-seropositive. Both conserved end residues are part of each CDR3. The D gene is left open where the match is weak. Where a row states a size, it is once, few, many or the class of an expanded clone; other rows omit it.

j_call d_call clone_size v_call cdr3_nt cdr3_aa
TRBJ2-7 TRBD1 NA TRBV23-1 TGCGCCAGCAGTCAACCGGGACAGGGGGCCTACGAGCAGTACTTC CASSQPGQGAYEQYF
TRBJ2-1 NA NA TRBV6-1 TGTGCCACAGGCCCAGTACCATACAATGAGCAGTTCTTC CATGPVPYNEQFF
TRBJ1-5 TRBD1 few TRBV2 TGTGCCAGCAGTAGAGGACAGGGCAATCAGCCCCAGCATTTT CASSRGQGNQPQHF
TRBJ1-6 NA NA TRBV5-6 TGTGCCAGCAGCCCACGGGGGGGCTATAATTCACCCCTCCACTTT CASSPRGGYNSPLHF
TRBJ2-5 NA few TRBV11-2 TGTGCCAGCAGCTCCGGTTTCGTTAGCGCGGAGACCCAGTACTTC CASSSGFVSAETQYF
TRBJ1-5 NA NA TRBV5-8 TGTGCCAGCAGCCACGGGACACATAGCAATCAGCCCCAGCATTTT CASSHGTHSNQPQHF
TRBJ2-7 NA NA TRBV7-4 TGTGCCAGCAGCTCCCGCCCTCAGGAAGGCATACTCAAATACGAGCAGTACTTC CASSSRPQEGILKYEQYF
TRBJ1-1 NA NA TRBV20-1 TGCAGTGCATGGGACACTATTACTTTCTTT CSAWDTITFF
TRBJ1-6 NA few TRBV25-1 TGTGCCAGCAGTGGACAGTTTAATTCACCCCTCCACTTT CASSGQFNSPLHF
TRBJ2-6 TRBD1 NA TRBV4-3 TGCGCCAGCAGCCCTGAGACCGGGACAGGAGGGCATGGGGCCAACGTCCTGACTTTC CASSPETGTGGHGANVLTF
TRBJ2-1 NA NA TRBV7-2 TGTGCCAGCAGCTTAGGCGGAGAGCAGTTCTTC CASSLGGEQFF
TRBJ2-3 TRBD2 NA TRBV28 TGTGCCAGCAGTCCGATGGGGGGGAGAAGCACAGATACGCAGTATTTT CASSPMGGRSTDTQYF
TRBJ1-4 NA NA TRBV9 TGTGCCAGCAGCGTAGGCAACAGAGAGAATGAAAAACTGTTTTTT CASSVGNRENEKLFF
TRBJ1-4 NA NA TRBV5-1 TGCGCCAGCAGCTGGAGTAGGAGGGCAACTAATGAAAAACTGTTTTTT CASSWSRRATNEKLFF
TRBJ2-7 TRBD1 NA TRBV11-2 TGTGCCAGCAGCTCGACAGGGTTGCCGTACTTC CASSSTGLPYF
TRBJ2-7 TRBD2 NA TRBV10-3 TGTGCCATCAGTCCGGGAGGGCCGGACGAGCAGTACTTC CAISPGGPDEQYF
TRBJ2-2 TRBD1 NA TRBV18 TGTGCCAGCTCACAATTGAACAGGGGGGACCGCCCCGGGGAGCTGTTTTTT CASSQLNRGDRPGELFF
TRBJ1-5 NA NA TRBV20-1 TGCAGTGCTAGAGAGTCAACGGCCCAGCATTTT CSARESTAQHF
TRBJ2-5 NA once TRBV2 TGTGCCAGCAGTGAAGGGTCGTCAGGGGGGTACCAAGAGACCCAGTACTTC CASSEGSSGGYQETQYF
TRBJ2-5 NA NA TRBV5-1 TGCGCCAGCAGCCTCTCAGGAATCCAAGAGACCCAGTACTTC CASSLSGIQETQYF
TRBJ1-2 TRBD1 NA TRBV30 TGTGCCTGGAGTCCCGGGACAGGGGGCGACTATGGCTACACCTTC CAWSPGTGGDYGYTF
TRBJ2-7 NA NA TRBV13 TGTGCCAGCAGCTTAGGTCAGGGAGGCGAGCAGTACTTC CASSLGQGGEQYF
TRBJ2-1 TRBD1 once TRBV7-3 TGTGCCAGCAGCCGCACAGGGGACAGAATTAACGAGCAGTTCTTC CASSRTGDRINEQFF
TRBJ2-5 TRBD2 once TRBV30 TGTGCCTGGAGTGTTGGGCTAGCGGGAGACGAGACCCAGTACTTC CAWSVGLAGDETQYF
TRBJ2-7 TRBD1 few TRBV10-3 TGTGCCATCAGTGGCGGACAGGGGTTCGAGCAGTACTTC CAISGGQGFEQYF
TRBJ1-2 TRBD1 NA TRBV6-5 TGTGCCAGCAGTGAGCAGGGGGATGGCTACACCTTC CASSEQGDGYTF
TRBJ2-2 TRBD1 NA TRBV29-1 TGCAGCGCGAGCCAGGGGGCCCCCGGGGAGCTGTTTTTT CSASQGAPGELFF
TRBJ2-7 NA NA TRBV6-6 TGTGCCAGCAGTTATGAGGCCTCCTACGAGCAGTACTTC CASSYEASYEQYF
TRBJ2-5 NA once TRBV5-1 TGCGCCAGCAGCTATCAGGCAGGTATCCAAGAGACCCAGTACTTC CASSYQAGIQETQYF
TRBJ1-6 NA NA TRBV27 TGTGCCAGCAGGAAAGGAGGGGCAGAGATATCGAATTCACCCCTCCACTTT CASRKGGAEISNSPLHF
TRBJ1-2 NA NA TRBV10-2 TGCGCCAGCAGTGAGTATATAGGGACATCAGATGGCTACACCTTC CASSEYIGTSDGYTF
TRBJ2-2 NA NA TRBV7-2 TGTGCCAGCAGCTTATGGCAAGGGGTGGACACCGGGGAGCTGTTTTTT CASSLWQGVDTGELFF
TRBJ2-2 NA NA TRBV6-6 TGTGCCAGCAGTTCGCGGAGGCCGAACACCGGGGAGCTGTTTTTT CASSSRRPNTGELFF
TRBJ2-1 TRBD2 few TRBV2 TGTGCCAGCAGTGTGGGACTAGCGGGAGCCTCCTACAATGAGCAGTTCTTC CASSVGLAGASYNEQFF
TRBJ1-1 NA NA TRBV15 TGTGCCACCAGCAGAGATCCTGGGAGTAACACTGAAGCTTTCTTT CATSRDPGSNTEAFF
TRBJ2-7 TRBD1 NA TRBV5-4 TGTGCCAGCAGCTTCCAAACCGGGACAGGGCTCGAGCAGTACTTC CASSFQTGTGLEQYF
TRBJ2-1 NA NA TRBV9 TGTGCCAGCAGCGTAGCTCCATCGGGAGCCTACAATGAGCAGTTCTTC CASSVAPSGAYNEQFF
TRBJ2-7 TRBD1 NA TRBV6-5 TGTGCCAGCAGTTACTCGCGACAGGGGGCCTACGAGCAGTACTTC CASSYSRQGAYEQYF
TRBJ2-7 TRBD1 NA TRBV7-2 TGTGCCAGCAGCCACGGGGACAGGGTCTACGAGCAGTACTTC CASSHGDRVYEQYF
TRBJ2-3 NA NA TRBV5-5 TGTGCCAGCAGCTTGGAACAGACCCGGTTTCGCACAGATACGCAGTATTTT CASSLEQTRFRTDTQYF
TRBJ2-1 TRBD1 NA TRBV4-1 TGCGCCAGCAGCCATATAGGACAGGGGCCCCACCGGGAGCAGTTCTTC CASSHIGQGPHREQFF
TRBJ2-6 NA once TRBV7-3 TGTGCCAGCAGCTTAACGAGTGGTGGGGCCAACGTCCTGACTTTC CASSLTSGGANVLTF
TRBJ1-2 NA NA TRBV18 TGTGCCAGCTCAGAAGGACAGCTCAGTGTCTACACCTTC CASSEGQLSVYTF
TRBJ1-2 NA NA TRBV30 TGTGCCTGGAGTGAAGGTGAGGGCTATGGCTACACCTTC CAWSEGEGYGYTF
TRBJ2-3 TRBD2 NA TRBV7-3 TGTGCCAGCAGCTCCTTGGGACTAGCGGGGGATACGCAGTATTTT CASSSLGLAGDTQYF
TRBJ2-5 NA NA TRBV7-7 TGTGCTAGCAGCCCTCGGGTCAAAGAGACCCAGTACTTC CASSPRVKETQYF
TRBJ2-7 NA NA TRBV2 TGTGCCAGCAGACCCGGAGGGTTGGTGTCCTACGAGCAGTACTTC CASRPGGLVSYEQYF
TRBJ1-4 TRBD1 few TRBV7-6 TGTGCCAGCAGCCAAGGACAGGGCAGAGAAAAACTGTTTTTT CASSQGQGREKLFF
TRBJ2-7 TRBD2 NA TRBV7-9 TGTGCCAGCAGCTTATACGAACGGGAGGAGTACTTC CASSLYEREEYF
TRBJ2-7 NA NA TRBV5-4 TGTGCCAGCAGCTTGGCCGCGAGGGAGAAGGCGTACGAGCAGTACTTC CASSLAAREKAYEQYF
TRBJ1-1 NA NA TRBV28 TGTGCCAGCAGTTACCAGCGCATGAACACTGAAGCTTTCTTT CASSYQRMNTEAFF
TRBJ1-2 NA NA TRBV5-4 TGTGCCAGCAGCGGAAAAGTGGACAGCTATGGCTACACCTTC CASSGKVDSYGYTF
TRBJ2-7 NA once TRBV5-6 TGTGCCAGCAGCTACTCTATTAACGAGCAGTACTTC CASSYSINEQYF
TRBJ1-5 NA NA TRBV6-6 TGTGCCAGCAGTGGCAGGGGCAATCAGCCCCAGCATTTT CASSGRGNQPQHF
TRBJ2-2 NA NA TRBV5-4 TGTGCCAGCAGCCGACCGGGAGAATACGGCGGGGAGCTGTTTTTT CASSRPGEYGGELFF
TRBJ2-2 NA once TRBV5-4 TGTGCCAGCGGGGAGGGGGAGCTGTTTTTT CASGEGELFF